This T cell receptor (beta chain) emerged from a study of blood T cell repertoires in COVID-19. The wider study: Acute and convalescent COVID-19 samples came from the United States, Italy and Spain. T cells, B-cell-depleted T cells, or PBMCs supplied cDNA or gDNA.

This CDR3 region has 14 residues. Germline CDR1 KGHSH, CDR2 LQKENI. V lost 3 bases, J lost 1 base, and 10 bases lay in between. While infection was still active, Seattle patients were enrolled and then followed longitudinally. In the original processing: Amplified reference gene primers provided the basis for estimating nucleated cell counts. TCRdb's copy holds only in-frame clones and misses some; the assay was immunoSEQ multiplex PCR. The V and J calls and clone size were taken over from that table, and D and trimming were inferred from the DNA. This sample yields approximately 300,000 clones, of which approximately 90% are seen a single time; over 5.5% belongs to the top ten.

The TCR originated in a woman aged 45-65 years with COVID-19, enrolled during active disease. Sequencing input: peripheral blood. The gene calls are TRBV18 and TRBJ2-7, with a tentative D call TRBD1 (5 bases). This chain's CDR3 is CASSPQKGSYEQYF. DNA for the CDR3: TGTGCCAGCTCACCCCAAAAGGGGTCCTACGAGCAGTACTTC.